This TCR beta chain was profiled in a study of cytomegalovirus exposure and HLA in healthy donors listed by TCRdb under 2017. Turning to the overall study: An earlier analysis of several hundred of the donors reported 276 Gb of sequence data and some 120 million unique TCR beta sequences from about 179 million T cells. Roughly 300 gigabases of sequencing data and tens of millions of unique TCR sequences were included in an early release covering about 600 HLA-typed donors. Of the 300 to 450 genotyped donors, about 84% fell in the genetic ancestry cluster associated with self-reported Caucasian donors. The study aimed to test whether signatures of past pathogen exposure could be identified by cataloging public T cell receptors. The T cell repertoires of around 730 subjects were profiled by immunosequencing and related to cytomegalovirus serostatus. A separate validation cohort of roughly 120 different subjects was used in addition to the 666-subject first cohort. To predict cytomegalovirus infection status, the study brought together high-throughput TCR immunosequencing, statistical association of individual TCRs with disease status, and machine learning. In a later analysis, previously published TCR beta repertoires from 550 to 750 donors were re-analyzed and high-resolution HLA genotyping was added so that TCR occurrence patterns could be studied. The later analysis used no new phenotypic data to find candidate immune exposures, relying instead on TCR beta sequences and their occurrence across donors. To decide whether each TCR beta V gene segment behaved as functional or pseudogenic, an earlier analysis of approximately 590 of the donors relied on high-throughput TCR beta sequencing. Alongside the repertoire data, information on donor age, sex, ethnicity and CMV serostatus was compiled. A later genetic analysis used genome-wide SNP genotypes for 398 of the 666 donors, treating that subset as a discovery cohort. Every repertoire in the discovery cohort had been generated on one and the same sequencing platform. HLA typing included class I and class II loci at four-digit resolution. Typing coverage varied by locus: about 620-630 donors for A, B, C, DRB1 and DQB1; roughly 510 for DQA1; around 610 for DPA1; approximately 490 for DPB1. Roughly 5 DR-DQ haplotypes were treated as single units for association and clustering because of strong linkage in the cohort. Among a few hundred genotyped donors of the cohort, an average of roughly 240,000 unique TCR beta nucleotide sequences were sequenced per donor, roughly a sixth of them non-productive. The investigation overall reported the following: In this cohort, only TCR beta chains were sequenced, and detectable features were limited by the absence of alpha or paired-chain data. In both the original and validation cohorts, the classifier was reported to diagnose cytomegalovirus status with high specificity and sensitivity. The study gave a list of about 170 TCR beta chains associated with cytomegalovirus. When HLA alleles, especially DR and DQ, strongly co-occurred, TCR associations were difficult to assign to individual alleles. A group of highly shared sequence variants was considered likely to be a technical artifact of the sequencing pipeline. A further reported finding was that TCR beta sequences accurately predicted the HLA-A and HLA-B alleles for most subjects in the first cohort. Linkage disequilibrium might explain the correlated functional status among segregating V segments, but an unknown experimental factor could not be excluded. A later analysis found that HLA-associated TCR beta chains were more clonally expanded and had lower generation probabilities than equally common non-associated chains. Most CMV-associated TCR beta chains appeared to be HLA-restricted in a later analysis, and the HLA associations seemed to be driven largely by CMV exposure. In an earlier analysis of 587 of the donors, most TCR beta V segments were observed in productive rearrangements about 87% or about 30% of the time, broadly matching IMGT annotations. In a later analysis, TCR association rates were found to vary across HLA loci, with the most associated TCRs seen for DRB1 alleles and the fewest for HLA-C alleles. Because counts were too low, some 16 rarely observed V segments, including chromosome 9 orphons, were excluded from the earlier analysis of some 590 of the donors. It was suggested by the authors that the approach could potentially be generalized to other disease states and immunological phenotypes. In a later genetic analysis, a missense DCLRE1C variant was associated with V-gene and J-gene trimming of TCR beta chains, and the association was replicated in an independent cohort. Specific HLA alleles were associated with about 17,000 TCR beta sequences at a false discovery rate of 0.05 in a later analysis. Because some donors lacked HLA typing at each locus, the association tests relied only on the typed subset. A later analysis reported that several top co-occurrence clusters appeared linked to parvovirus B19, influenza, CMV and Epstein-Barr virus. Three of the identified cytomegalovirus-associated TCR beta chains were confirmed in vitro to be specific for cytomegalovirus antigens. Most TCR sequences were seen in very few donors, while some public TCRs were found in many individuals. Immune exposure information for the cohort was limited to CMV serostatus. Sequencing depth was assumed to be roughly uniform across donors in the presence/absence analyses, though that assumption may not hold. A later genetic analysis reported fewer N-insertions in productive TCRs among donors in an Asian-associated ancestry cluster than the roughly 690-donor mean.

Library generation was performed with the immunoSEQ multiplex PCR assay. The multiplex PCR relied on a mix of 60 forward primers for TCR Vbeta segments and 13 reverse primers for TCR Jbeta segments. The CDR3 region of rearranged TCR beta genes was amplified from genomic DNA with a multiplex PCR assay. On the Illumina HiSeq System, the amplified TCR beta libraries were sequenced as 87-base-pair reads. The authors' pipeline ran thus. A later analysis counted tens of millions of unique TCR beta chains across the 700 or so repertoires, and around 9.9 million of these chains were shared by at least two donors. To remove PCR and sequencing errors, raw reads were error-corrected and collapsed into unique sequences using a nearest-neighbor algorithm that merged closely related sequences. CDR3 sequences were aligned to IMGT reference sequences to assign V, D and J gene segments. For a sequence to be retained, a match of at least six nucleotides to both a V gene segment and a J gene segment was required. A rearrangement was called productive if the CDR3 had no stop codons and remained in frame with V and J, and every other rearrangement was called non-productive. Following IMGT convention, CDR3 was defined as the stretch from the second conserved V-encoded cysteine to the conserved J-encoded phenylalanine. The earlier analysis of about 610 of the donors excluded sequences that lacked an unambiguous match to a single V gene segment. An earlier analysis of a few hundred of the donors called V segments functional above 56.7% productive rearrangements and segregating when the between-donor standard deviation exceeded 5%. A statistical classification framework was developed to diagnose cytomegalovirus status using the catalog of TCR beta chain sequences. In a later analysis, V and J genes were assigned by comparing TCR nucleotide sequences against IMGT/GENE-DB human TR gene sequences. A later analysis assigned CDR3 sequences and most-parsimonious VDJ recombination scenarios with the TCRdist pipeline. In a later analysis, each TCR beta chain was defined by its CDR3 amino acid sequence together with its V-gene family, and reads lacking a unique V-gene family were excluded. As a way to deal with suspected cross-contamination and a sequencing artifact, a later analysis dropped 450 to 700 nucleotide sequences that were highly shared and had low generation probability. For each public chain, a later analysis derived a clonal expansion index from normalized ranks of inferred template counts within each repertoire. A later analysis computed generation probabilities with a VDJ recombination model fitted to out-of-frame rearrangements, and checked the results against IGoR. Hypergeometric tests were used in a later analysis to score TCR-TCR, TCR-HLA and TCR-CMV co-occurrence, with a repertoire-size bias correction applied to the TCR pairs. False discovery rates were estimated in a later analysis by permuting HLA or CMV assignments 20 times. A later analysis grouped co-occurring TCRs with DBSCAN, adding TCRdist sequence similarity when clustering within HLA-allele-positive subsets. Repertoires with fewer than 30,000 or more than 120,000 public chains, plus five repertoires with anomalous nucleotide sharing, were excluded from co-occurrence clustering. TCRdb limited this immuneACCESS table to in-frame rearrangements with V and J called. A share of clones is missing; checked studies link under half to unresolved V genes, and the rest is unexplained. For V, J and clone size, that table is used; D and trimming come from the DNA. The sample table shows 150,000 to 200,000 clones, and 81% are seen once. The ten largest clones add up to about 1.8% of the sample.

In total, roughly 670 healthy bone marrow donors made up the cohort. At the time of sampling, all cohort members were nominally healthy, though unrecorded immune exposures were likely present. The donor tested CMV seronegative and was one of the 352 seronegative cohort members. A peripheral blood sample was provided by each donor, and peripheral blood mononuclear cells were used for TCR beta sequencing. The Qiagen DNeasy Blood Extraction Kit was used to extract genomic DNA from the blood cell samples. Regarding this clone: Its binding antigen is unknown. Qualities for individual bases were not recorded, and no much larger clone is one base off.

The specimen was PBMCs. The sequence derives from a man between 18 and 35 years old in good health and CMV-seronegative.

The CDR3 protein is CASSIGTGAYEQYF. The DNA sequence reads TGTGCCAGTAGTATTGGGACAGGGGCCTACGAGCAGTACTTC. The sequence is built from TRBV19 and TRBJ2-7, and 10 bases in between align with TRBD1. V is trimmed back by 3 bases and J by 2 bases, and the junction contains 1 base that no gene match accounts for. From cysteine to phenylalanine, the CDR3 is 14 amino acids long. Only CDR3 DNA is held: 42 bases, read in frame from base 1. Looking up the germline V gene (reference sequence) yields CDR1 LNHDA and CDR2 SQIVND.